The clone carrying this T cell receptor (beta chain) was counted at least ten times. The record originates from a study of Graves' ophthalmopathy and Graves' hyperthyroidism. Ophthalmopathy donors were characterized by moderate-to-severe activity, CAS of at least 3, NOSPECS of at least 4, and duration under 3 months. Other autoimmune diseases, uncontrolled infections, pregnancy and lactation each led to patient exclusion. As the starting material, more than 7.5 ml of fresh peripheral blood yielded the PBMCs. Amplified TCR beta CDR3 regions were obtained using RNA transcripts as template. The first-round RT-PCR employed HTBI primers together with the Qiagen OneStep RT-PCR kit. A multiplex PCR was then performed as the second round. TCRdb independently ran MiXCR on the multiplex PCR reads; one entry per CDR3 protein. Here the sample spans around 670,000 distinct CDR3 sequences, roughly two fifths being singletons.

This clonotype was sampled from an adult man with Graves' ophthalmopathy. The material sequenced was peripheral blood.

In nucleotides, the CDR3 is TGCAGTGCTAGAGACCAGGGAAAATCACCCCTCCACTTT. Its protein is CSARDQGKSPLHF. The gene calls are TRBV20-1 and TRBJ1-6, with D possibly matching TRBD1 (5 bases). The V and J ends lost 0 bases and 10 bases respectively, with 10 bases between them. This CDR3 spans 13 amino acids. Per germline, CDR1 DFQATT and CDR2 SNEGSKA (reference sequence).